This T cell receptor beta chain was sequenced for a study of blood T cells in healthy people across ages. CDR3 length: 16 residues. CDR1 SEHNR and CDR2 FQNEAQ come from the germline V gene (reference sequence). The germline V and J ends were trimmed by 6 bases and 2 bases, with 18 bases remaining between them. Combining a sample-barcoded 5' primer with a J-beta primer mix, a second PCR ran for roughly 7 to 11 cycles. From the 5' RACE reads, TCRdb called clonotypes with MiXCR, one entry per CDR3 protein. This sample has 1,100,000 or so distinct CDR3 sequences, with under 45% found just once. The sample taken for sequencing was blood. The TCR sequence derives from a woman in her fifties or sixties in good health. The J gene is TRBJ2-3, the V gene TRBV7-9, with D tentatively TRBD1 or TRBD2 (5 bases each). CDR3 sequence: CASRRSGGQATDTQYF. As DNA, the CDR3 is TGTGCCAGCAGGCGATCCGGAGGACAAGCCACAGATACGCAGTATTTT.